These T cell receptor beta chains were read from a single sample in a study of T cells after posttransplantation cyclophosphamide. The protocol was immunoSEQ multiplex PCR, while the TCRdb copy is restricted to in-frame clones and leaves out a portion. The table lists 7,000 to 10,000 clones, just over 95% of them singletons, with under 0.3% in the top ten. Sequenced material: naive CD8+ T cells sorted from PBMCs. The receptors derive from a man aged 50 or older in good health, CMV-negative, and a related stem cell transplant donor. The CDR3 runs from the conserved cysteine through the conserved F or W. The order of the fields is J gene, D gene, V gene, clone size, CDR3 protein, CDR3 DNA. D genes are given only for firm matches. Clone size is not always given. Where it is, it says once, few, many or a class for expanded clones.

>TRBJ1-2|TRBD1|TRBV11-2|-
CASSLDLMGQIPYGYTF
TGTGCCAGCAGCTTAGATTTAATGGGACAGATACCCTATGGCTACACCTTC
>TRBJ2-1|-|TRBV7-3|once
CASSVVGGGNNEQFF
TGTGCCAGCAGCGTGGTCGGCGGAGGCAACAATGAGCAGTTCTTC
>TRBJ2-6|TRBD1|TRBV27|-
CASRQGAYPGANVLTF
TGTGCCAGCAGACAGGGGGCGTATCCCGGGGCCAACGTCCTGACTTTC
>TRBJ1-6|TRBD1|TRBV9|-
CASSDGTGFTSPLHF
TGTGCCAGCAGCGACGGGACAGGGTTTACTTCACCCCTCCACTTT
>TRBJ1-6|-|TRBV7-2|-
CASSLGAARGNSPLHF
TGTGCCAGCAGCTTGGGAGCGGCGCGGGGTAATTCACCCCTCCACTTT
>TRBJ2-7|-|TRBV21-1|-
CASSLPPPRTGRHEQYF
TGTGCCAGCAGCCTTCCACCGCCTAGGACAGGGCGGCACGAGCAGTACTTC
>TRBJ1-5|TRBD1|TRBV2|-
CASSEVKTGVGQPQHF
TGTGCCAGCAGTGAAGTCAAGACAGGGGTAGGCCAGCCCCAGCATTTT
>TRBJ2-7|TRBD2|TRBV7-3|-
CASSFVAGAYEQYF
TGTGCCAGCAGCTTCGTAGCGGGGGCTTACGAGCAGTACTTC
>TRBJ2-1|-|TRBV4-1|-
CASSTRDSLKGNEQFF
TGCGCCAGCAGCACGCGAGACAGTCTAAAGGGCAATGAGCAGTTCTTC
>TRBJ1-1|TRBD1|TRBV11-1|-
CASSLEPGQGEAFF
TGTGCCAGCAGCTTAGAGCCCGGACAGGGAGAGGCTTTCTTT
>TRBJ1-1|-|TRBV11-1|-
CASSLTGNTEAFF
TGTGCCAGCAGCCTAACAGGGAACACTGAAGCTTTCTTT
>TRBJ2-1|TRBD1|TRBV9|-
CASSEQGATNEQFF
TGTGCCAGCAGCGAACAGGGGGCTACAAATGAGCAGTTCTTC
>TRBJ2-3|-|TRBV7-3|-
CASSLRRPSLADTQYF
TGTGCCAGCAGCCTTCGACGGCCTAGCTTAGCAGATACGCAGTATTTT
>TRBJ2-7|-|TRBV27|-
CASSLAGSYEQYF
TGTGCCAGCAGTTTAGCGGGGTCCTACGAGCAGTACTTC
>TRBJ2-3|-|TRBV9|-
CASSVVTAHTDTQYF
TGTGCCAGCAGCGTAGTTACAGCTCACACAGATACGCAGTATTTT
>TRBJ1-3|-|TRBV4-3|-
CASSQITMSSGNTIYF
TGCGCCAGCAGCCAAATAACGATGAGCTCTGGAAACACCATATATTTT
>TRBJ2-1|TRBD2|TRBV9|-
CASAQSGGAGNEQFF
TGTGCCAGCGCCCAGAGCGGGGGGGCAGGGAATGAGCAGTTCTTC
>TRBJ2-5|TRBD2|TRBV7-2|-
CASSPGGGFQETQYF
TGTGCCAGCAGCCCGGGGGGGGGTTTCCAAGAGACCCAGTACTTC
>TRBJ2-7|TRBD1|TRBV30|-
CASAFIQDRSSYEQYF
TGTGCCTCGGCCTTTATTCAGGACAGGAGCTCCTACGAGCAGTACTTC
>TRBJ2-7|-|TRBV7-6|once
CASSLDPLAGYEQYF
TGTGCCAGCAGCTTAGATCCCCTAGCCGGATACGAGCAGTACTTC
>TRBJ1-6|TRBD1|TRBV11-1|-
CASSLGTGSSPLHF
TGTGCCAGCAGCTTAGGGACAGGGAGTTCACCCCTCCACTTT
>TRBJ2-7|-|TRBV27|once
CASSSNRVLTYEQYF
TGTGCCAGCAGTTCCAACAGGGTTTTGACCTACGAGCAGTACTTC
>TRBJ1-5|TRBD1|TRBV5-6|-
CASSRGRRGQGAYGQPQHF
TGTGCCAGCAGCCGGGGCCGCCGGGGACAGGGGGCATATGGCCAGCCCCAGCATTTT
>TRBJ2-3|-|TRBV6-6|-
CASSYVSGTDTQYF
TGTGCCAGCAGTTACGTGTCAGGGACAGATACGCAGTATTTT